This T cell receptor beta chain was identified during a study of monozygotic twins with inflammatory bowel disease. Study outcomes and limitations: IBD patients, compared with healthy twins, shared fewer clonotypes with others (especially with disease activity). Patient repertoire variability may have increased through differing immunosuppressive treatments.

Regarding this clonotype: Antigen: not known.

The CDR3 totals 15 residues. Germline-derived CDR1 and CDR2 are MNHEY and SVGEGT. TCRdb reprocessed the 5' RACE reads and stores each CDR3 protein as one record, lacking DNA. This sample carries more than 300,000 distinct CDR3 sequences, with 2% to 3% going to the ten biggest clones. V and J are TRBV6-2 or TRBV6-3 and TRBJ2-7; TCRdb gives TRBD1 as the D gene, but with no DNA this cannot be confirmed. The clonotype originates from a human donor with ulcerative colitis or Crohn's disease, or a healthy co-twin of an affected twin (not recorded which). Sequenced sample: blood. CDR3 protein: CASSTRREGAHEQYF.